This T cell receptor (beta chain) was captured in a study of blood T cell repertoires in COVID-19. Overall study context: Both acute and convalescent COVID-19 samples were obtained from the United States, Italy and Spain.

Trimming took off 1 base at V and 1 base at J, with 8 bases between the two ends. Germline CDR1 and CDR2: LNHDA and SQIVND (reference sequence). The CDR3 sequence is 14 residues long. Original data processing: The authors estimated nucleated cell counts from reference gene primer amplification. Method: immunoSEQ multiplex PCR; TCRdb's copy keeps in-frame clones and lacks some. The D gene and trimming were derived from the DNA, and the V and J assignments and clone size from that table. The sample has over 100,000 clones, more than 80% seen once. Sequencing was done on a sample of peripheral blood. This rearrangement joins TRBV19 to TRBJ2-7, with no clear D. This TCR was recovered from a human donor in a cohort sampled during active COVID-19. The CDR3 DNA follows: TGTGCCAGTAGTATAGGCGGCGGATCCTACGAGCAGTACTTC. It translates to CASSIGGGSYEQYF.